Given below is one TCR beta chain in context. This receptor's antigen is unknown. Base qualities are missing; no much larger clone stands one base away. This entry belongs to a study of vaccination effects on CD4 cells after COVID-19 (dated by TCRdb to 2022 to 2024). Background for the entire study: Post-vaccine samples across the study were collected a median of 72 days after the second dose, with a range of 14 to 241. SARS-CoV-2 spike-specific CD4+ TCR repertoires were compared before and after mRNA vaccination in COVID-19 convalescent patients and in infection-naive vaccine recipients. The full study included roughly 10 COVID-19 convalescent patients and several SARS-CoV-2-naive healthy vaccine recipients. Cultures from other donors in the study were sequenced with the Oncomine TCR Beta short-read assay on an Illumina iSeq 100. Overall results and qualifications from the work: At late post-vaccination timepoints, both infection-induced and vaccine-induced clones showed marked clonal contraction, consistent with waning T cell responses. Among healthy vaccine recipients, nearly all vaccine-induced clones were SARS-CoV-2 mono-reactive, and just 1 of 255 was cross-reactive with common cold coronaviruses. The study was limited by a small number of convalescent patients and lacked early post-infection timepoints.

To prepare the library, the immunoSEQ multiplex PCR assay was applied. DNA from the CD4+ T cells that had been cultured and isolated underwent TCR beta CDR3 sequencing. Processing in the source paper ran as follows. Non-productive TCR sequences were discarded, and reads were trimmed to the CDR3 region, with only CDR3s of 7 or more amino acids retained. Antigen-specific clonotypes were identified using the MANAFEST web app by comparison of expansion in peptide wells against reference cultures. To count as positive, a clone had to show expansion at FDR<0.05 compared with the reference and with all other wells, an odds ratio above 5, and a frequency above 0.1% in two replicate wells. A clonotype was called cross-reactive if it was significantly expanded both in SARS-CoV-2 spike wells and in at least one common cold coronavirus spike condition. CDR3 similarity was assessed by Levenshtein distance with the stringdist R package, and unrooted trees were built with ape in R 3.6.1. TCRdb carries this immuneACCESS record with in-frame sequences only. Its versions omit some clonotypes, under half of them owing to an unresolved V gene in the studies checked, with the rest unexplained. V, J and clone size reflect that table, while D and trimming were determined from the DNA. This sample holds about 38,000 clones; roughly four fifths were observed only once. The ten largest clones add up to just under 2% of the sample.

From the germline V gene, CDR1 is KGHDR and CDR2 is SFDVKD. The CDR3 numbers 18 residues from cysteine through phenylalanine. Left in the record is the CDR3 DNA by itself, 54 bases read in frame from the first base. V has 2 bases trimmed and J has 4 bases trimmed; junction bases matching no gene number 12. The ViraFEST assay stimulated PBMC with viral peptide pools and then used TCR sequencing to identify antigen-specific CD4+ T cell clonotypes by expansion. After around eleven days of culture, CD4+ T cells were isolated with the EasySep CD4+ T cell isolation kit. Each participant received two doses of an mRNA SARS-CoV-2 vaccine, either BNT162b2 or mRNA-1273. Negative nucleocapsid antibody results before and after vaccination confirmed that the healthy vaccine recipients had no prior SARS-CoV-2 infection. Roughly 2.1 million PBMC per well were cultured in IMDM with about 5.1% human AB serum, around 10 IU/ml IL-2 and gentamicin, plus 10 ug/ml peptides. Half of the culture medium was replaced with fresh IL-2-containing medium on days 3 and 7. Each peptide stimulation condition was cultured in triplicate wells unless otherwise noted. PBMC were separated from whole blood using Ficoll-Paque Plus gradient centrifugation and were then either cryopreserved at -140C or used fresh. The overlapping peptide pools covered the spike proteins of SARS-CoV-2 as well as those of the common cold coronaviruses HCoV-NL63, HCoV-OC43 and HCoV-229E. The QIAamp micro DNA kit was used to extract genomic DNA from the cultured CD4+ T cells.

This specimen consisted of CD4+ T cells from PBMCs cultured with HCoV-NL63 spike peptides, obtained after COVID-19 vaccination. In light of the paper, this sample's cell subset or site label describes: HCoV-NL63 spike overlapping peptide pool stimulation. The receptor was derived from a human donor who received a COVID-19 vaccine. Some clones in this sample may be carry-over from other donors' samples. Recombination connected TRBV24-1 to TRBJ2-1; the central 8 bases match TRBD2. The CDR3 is CATSDSTRGGLGYNEQFF. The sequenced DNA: TGTGCCACCAGTGATTCCACCCGGGGGGGGCTCGGGTACAATGAGCAGTTCTTC.